These 6 T cell receptor beta chains originate from one sample sequenced in a study of cytomegalovirus exposure and HLA in healthy donors. A multiplex PCR was run with 60 Vbeta primers and 13 Jbeta primers. The data were produced by immunoSEQ multiplex PCR, yet TCRdb's version contains in-frame clones alone and is incomplete. The sample lists roughly 220,000 clones, roughly 75% seen once, with 1.8% in the top ten. Source material: PBMCs. The receptor source for this set is a woman under 40 in good health and CMV-seronegative.

The V call is TRBV5-4, the J call TRBJ1-6; D call uncertain. V lost 2 bases and J lost 7, with 13 bases in between. CDR3 size: 15 residues. Germline V lookup: CDR1 SGHNT, CDR2 YYREEE (reference sequence). The CDR3 region has the DNA TGTGCCAGCAGCTTAAGCGCAGAGATAAATTCACCCCTCCACTTT. Its protein is CASSLSAEINSPLHF.

The gene calls are TRBV11-3 and TRBJ2-6, with 8 nucleotides matching TRBD2. The CDR3 covers 16 residues. Germline V gives CDR1 SGHNT, CDR2 YENEEA. J lost 1 base, V lost 1 base, and 0 bases had no gene match. Here the CDR3 reads CASSLAGGSGANVLTF. CDR3 in DNA: TGTGCCAGCAGCTTAGCGGGGGGGTCTGGGGCCAACGTCCTGACTTTC.

J is TRBJ2-1 and V is TRBV14, with TRBD2 matching 7 bases. The CDR3 totals 13 residues. V lost 10 bases and J lost 2; bases outside the gene matches: 5. Germline CDR1 SGHDN, CDR2 FVKESK. For the CDR3, the DNA is TGTGCCACCTCGGGGGGTCCCTACAATGAGCAGTTCTTC. It translates to CATSGGPYNEQFF.

The rearrangement uses TRBV2 and TRBJ2-7; 7 bases map to TRBD2. The CDR3 extends over 14 amino acids. V lost 6 bases to trimming and J lost 6 bases; unmatched junction nucleotides: 11. Germline V gene lookup returns CDR1 SNHLY and CDR2 FYNNEI. The CDR3 loop is CASRGTEAGTEQYF. Here the CDR3 DNA reads TGTGCCAGCAGAGGGACTGAAGCGGGAACCGAGCAGTACTTC.

This clone showed up just a few times. The chain recombines TRBV5-1 with TRBJ2-5; TRBD1 is a possible D gene (6 bases). Germline V gene lookup returns CDR1 SGHRS and CDR2 YFSETQ. Trimming removed 4 bases from V and 3 bases from J, with 10 bases in between. The CDR3 loop spans 13 amino acids. The CDR3 coding sequence is TGCGCCAGCAGCAATCGACAGGAAGAGACCCAGTACTTC. This translates into CASSNRQEETQYF.

The chain couples TRBV6-6 to TRBJ2-7; no definite D call. The CDR3 runs 14 residues. CDR1 and CDR2 (germline): MNHNY, SVGAGI (reference sequence). V shed 0 bases and J shed 2 bases, with 8 bases lying between them. The DNA for the CDR3 is TGTGCCAGCAGTTACTCGGAGACTGCCTACGAGCAGTACTTC. This codes for CASSYSETAYEQYF.